This entry describes one T cell receptor (beta chain). What it binds is not known. Being one base from a much bigger clone, this may be a read error. This sample is part of a study of glioma-infiltrating T cells. Whole-study results and caveats: Gliomas, especially low-grade, showed above-expected tissue-blood divergence; non-neoplastic patients showed below. Tissue and blood shared very few CDR3 sequences.

Germline lookup yields CDR1 SEHNR and CDR2 FQNEAQ (reference sequence). This CDR3 contains 12 residues. The iRepertoire nested amplicon-rescue multiplex PCR amplified TCR alpha and beta CDR3s from RNA. One-step reverse transcription and amplification started from about 100-400 ng of tissue mRNA or PBMC total RNA. TCRdb itself ran the multiplex PCR reads through MiXCR, one entry per CDR3 protein. Of around 100,000 distinct CDR3 sequences in the sample, about 30% were seen once. The receptor was isolated from a human donor with low-grade glioma or glioblastoma, undergoing nonglioma brain surgery, or in good health (not recorded which). The rearrangement joins TRBV7-9 to TRBJ1-1; no clear D gene. Sequencing used glioma tissue, nonneoplastic brain tissue, or PBMCs (not recorded which). CDR3 DNA sequence: TGTGCCAGCATCACGCTAGGCACTAAAGCTTTCTTT. This sequence encodes CASITLGTKAFF.